A selection of T cell receptor beta chains follows, all from one sample in a study of blood T cell repertoires in COVID-19. Data came from immunoSEQ multiplex PCR; TCRdb stores just in-frame clones and leaves some out. Among more than 200,000 clones listed, more than 65% were seen once. Sequences were obtained from peripheral blood. All receptors derive from an elderly woman with acute or convalescent COVID-19. Each CDR3 is given with its conserved first and last residue. The D gene is left open where the match is weak. A clone size is listed for some rows: how often the clone was seen (once, few, many), or a class if it is expanded.

>NA|13|TRBV2|NA|TRBJ2-7
CASSEAGRGKQYF
TGTGCCAGCAGTGAAGCAGGAAGGGGTAAGCAGTACTTC
>NA|13|TRBV10-3|TRBD1|TRBJ1-6
CAINEQGSSPLHF
TGTGCCATCAACGAACAGGGGTCATCACCCCTCCACTTT
>NA|15|TRBV3-1/TRBV3-2|TRBD2|TRBJ2-3
CASSQSGGGRDTQYF
TGTGCCAGCAGCCAATCCGGGGGCGGGAGGGATACGCAGTATTTT
>NA|14|TRBV6-5|NA|TRBJ1-5
CASSFRAVNQPQHF
TGTGCCAGCAGTTTCAGGGCGGTCAATCAGCCCCAGCATTTT
>NA|14|TRBV3-1/TRBV3-2|NA|TRBJ1-2
CASSPIGGGGGYTF
TGTGCCAGCAGCCCAATCGGGGGAGGTGGTGGCTACACCTTC
>NA|17|TRBV5-1|TRBD2|TRBJ2-5
CASSLLGKRGTMETQYF
TGCGCCAGCAGCCTGCTGGGCAAGCGGGGGACAATGGAGACCCAGTACTTC
>NA|16|TRBV19|NA|TRBJ2-2
CASSVQNPENTGELFF
TGTGCCAGTAGTGTGCAAAACCCAGAGAACACCGGGGAGCTGTTTTTT
>NA|16|TRBV2|TRBD2|TRBJ2-7
CASSEARTSGGYEQYF
TGTGCCAGCAGTGAAGCTAGGACTAGCGGGGGGTACGAGCAGTACTTC
>NA|13|TRBV6-5|NA|TRBJ1-2
CASSQKLALGYTF
TGTGCCAGCAGTCAGAAGTTGGCTCTTGGCTACACCTTC
>NA|14|TRBV2|TRBD1|TRBJ1-1
CASKRTGSNTEAFF
TGTGCCAGCAAGAGGACAGGGTCAAACACTGAAGCTTTCTTT
>NA|19|TRBV4-1|NA|TRBJ2-1
CASSQVLRGPRSSYNEQFF
TGCGCCAGCAGCCAAGTCTTGCGGGGGCCACGGAGCTCCTACAATGAGCAGTTCTTC
>NA|13|TRBV6-5|NA|TRBJ1-6
CASISRVLGPLHF
TGTGCCAGCATCAGCAGGGTCTTAGGGCCCCTCCACTTT
>NA|14|TRBV7-2|TRBD2|TRBJ2-1
CASSLTSGFDEQFF
TGTGCCAGCAGCTTAACTAGCGGGTTTGATGAGCAGTTCTTC
>NA|13|TRBV11-3|NA|TRBJ2-1
CASSFGRGNEQFF
TGTGCCAGCAGCTTTGGGCGGGGCAATGAGCAGTTCTTC
>NA|13|TRBV12-3/TRBV12-4|NA|TRBJ1-2
CASTDDPAGGYTF
TGTGCCAGCACCGACGATCCCGCCGGGGGCTACACCTTC
>few|14|TRBV6-1|NA|TRBJ1-1
CASSEAHSNTEAFF
TGTGCCAGCAGTGAAGCCCACAGCAACACTGAAGCTTTCTTT
>NA|15|TRBV11-3|TRBD1|TRBJ2-7
CASSPRQGAGYEQYF
TGTGCCAGCAGCCCACGACAGGGGGCGGGATACGAGCAGTACTTC
>NA|15|TRBV5-1|NA|TRBJ1-2
CASNLESGANYGYTF
TGCGCCAGCAACTTAGAGTCCGGAGCTAACTATGGCTACACCTTC
>NA|13|TRBV5-6|NA|TRBJ2-5
CASSLPGLETQYF
TGTGCCAGCAGCTTACCAGGGCTCGAGACCCAGTACTTC
>once|14|TRBV6-6|TRBD2|TRBJ2-5
CASTPTSGAETQYF
TGTGCCAGCACTCCGACTAGCGGGGCCGAGACCCAGTACTTC
>NA|16|TRBV19|NA|TRBJ1-6
CASSIRPVPRPSPLHF
TGTGCCAGTAGTATAAGGCCGGTCCCGAGGCCTTCACCCCTCCACTTT
>NA|16|TRBV6-1|TRBD2|TRBJ2-1
CASSAPASGSDNEQFF
TGTGCCAGCAGTGCCCCGGCTAGCGGGAGTGACAATGAGCAGTTCTTC
>few|15|TRBV5-1|TRBD1|TRBJ2-7
CASSQIGTGHLEQYF
TGCGCCAGCAGTCAAATCGGGACAGGCCACCTCGAGCAGTACTTC
>once|16|TRBV7-2|TRBD1|TRBJ1-3
CASSLDAGGTGNTIYF
TGTGCCAGCAGCTTAGATGCAGGGGGAACTGGAAACACCATATATTTT
>NA|14|TRBV7-9|NA|TRBJ2-3
CASSGRLAGGTQYF
TGTGCCAGCAGCGGACGCCTGGCGGGTGGTACGCAGTATTTT
>NA|15|TRBV3-1/TRBV3-2|TRBD2|TRBJ2-3
CASSQAGGAGNTQYF
TGTGCCAGCAGCCAAGCGGGGGGGGCCGGTAATACGCAGTATTTT
>few|15|TRBV3-1/TRBV3-2|NA|TRBJ1-6
CASSQGGQINSPLHF
TGTGCCAGCAGCCAAGGAGGACAGATCAATTCACCCCTCCACTTT
>NA|15|TRBV19|NA|TRBJ1-2
CASKPGDISNYGYTF
TGTGCCAGTAAACCAGGGGATATTTCCAACTATGGCTACACCTTC